Sequencing of this TCR beta chain was carried out in a study of T cells in narcolepsy. Study-level findings and limits: Autoreactive clone sequences were missing from some blood memory CD4+ repertoires. Blood of same and different patients, but not healthy controls, reportedly held recurring autoreactive clonotypes.

Generated by immunoSEQ multiplex PCR, the TCRdb table keeps only in-frame clones and is missing some. The table has about 29,000 clones, about 87% seen once. CDR1 and CDR2 from the germline V gene are SGHTA and FQGTGA. V was trimmed by 2 bases and J by 3 bases, leaving 8 bases between them. The CDR3 runs to 14 residues. Concerning this clone: Its matching antigen is unknown.

The source of this sequence is a human donor in good health. The sequenced sample consisted of memory (CD45RA-) CD4+ T cells from blood. This chain joins TRBV7-3 and TRBJ2-1, with D possibly called TRBD1 or TRBD2 (5 bases each). CDR3 in amino acids: CASSLGAGYNEQFF. CDR3 DNA sequence: TGTGCCAGCAGCTTAGGGGCGGGCTACAATGAGCAGTTCTTC.